A selection of T cell receptor beta chains follows, all from one sample in a study of cytomegalovirus exposure and HLA in healthy donors. The data were produced by immunoSEQ multiplex PCR, yet TCRdb's version contains in-frame clones alone and is incomplete. The sample carries fewer than 200,000 clones, about 90% recorded once. Sequencing was done on a sample of PBMCs. Every receptor here comes from a woman younger than 30 in good health and CMV-seropositive. The CDR3 runs from the conserved cysteine through the conserved F or W. The order of the fields is D gene, clone size, J gene, V gene, CDR3 protein, CDR3 DNA. The D gene is left open where the match is weak. Clone size is given for some rows only: seen once, a few or many times, or a class if the clone is expanded.

d_call: .; clone_size: .; j_call: TRBJ2-7; v_call: TRBV7-2; cdr3_aa: CASSRDRSYEQYF; cdr3_nt: TGTGCCAGCAGCAGAGACAGGTCCTACGAGCAGTACTTC
d_call: .; clone_size: few; j_call: TRBJ1-5; v_call: TRBV27; cdr3_aa: CASSPDRPYQPQHF; cdr3_nt: TGTGCCAGCAGTCCCGACAGGCCTTATCAGCCCCAGCATTTT
d_call: .; clone_size: .; j_call: TRBJ2-3; v_call: TRBV10-3; cdr3_aa: CAISTEQLSTDTQYF; cdr3_nt: TGTGCCATCAGCACAGAGCAACTGAGCACAGATACGCAGTATTTT
d_call: TRBD2; clone_size: .; j_call: TRBJ2-1; v_call: TRBV7-2; cdr3_aa: CASSLYGLDNEQFF; cdr3_nt: TGTGCCAGCAGCTTATACGGACTAGACAATGAGCAGTTCTTC
d_call: TRBD2; clone_size: .; j_call: TRBJ2-5; v_call: TRBV5-4; cdr3_aa: CASSLAGGRDRTQYF; cdr3_nt: TGTGCCAGCAGTCTAGCGGGGGGGAGAGATCGGACCCAGTACTTC
d_call: TRBD1; clone_size: .; j_call: TRBJ2-6; v_call: TRBV27; cdr3_aa: CASRGTGFGANVLTF; cdr3_nt: TGTGCCAGCAGGGGGACAGGTTTTGGGGCCAACGTCCTGACTTTC
d_call: TRBD1; clone_size: .; j_call: TRBJ1-4; v_call: TRBV7-2; cdr3_aa: CASSLGAGGKEKLFF; cdr3_nt: TGTGCCAGCAGCTTAGGGGCAGGGGGGAAAGAAAAACTGTTTTTT
d_call: .; clone_size: once; j_call: TRBJ2-1; v_call: TRBV9; cdr3_aa: CASSVALRGTYNEQFF; cdr3_nt: TGTGCCAGCAGCGTAGCCTTGCGGGGTACCTACAATGAGCAGTTCTTC
d_call: TRBD2; clone_size: .; j_call: TRBJ2-3; v_call: TRBV27; cdr3_aa: CASSRLAGAHQYF; cdr3_nt: TGTGCCAGCAGTCGACTAGCGGGGGCCCACCAGTATTTT
d_call: TRBD1; clone_size: .; j_call: TRBJ1-2; v_call: TRBV4-3; cdr3_aa: CASSQVGGGGAKGYTF; cdr3_nt: TGCGCCAGCAGCCAAGTAGGCGGAGGGGGCGCAAAAGGCTACACCTTC
d_call: .; clone_size: .; j_call: TRBJ2-7; v_call: TRBV28; cdr3_aa: CASSSPPRTGLSSYEQYF; cdr3_nt: TGTGCCAGCAGCTCGCCCCCTCGGACGGGATTAAGCTCCTACGAGCAGTACTTC
d_call: TRBD1; clone_size: .; j_call: TRBJ1-1; v_call: TRBV2; cdr3_aa: CASSPGTGGKSTEAFF; cdr3_nt: TGTGCCAGCAGCCCCGGGACAGGGGGTAAGTCCACTGAAGCTTTCTTT
d_call: .; clone_size: .; j_call: TRBJ1-1; v_call: TRBV12-2; cdr3_aa: CASRLAERKGAPLSPAFF; cdr3_nt: TGTGCAAGTCGCTTAGCCGAAAGGAAGGGGGCCCCTTTGAGCCCCGCTTTCTTT
d_call: .; clone_size: .; j_call: TRBJ1-1; v_call: TRBV18; cdr3_aa: CASSPPTGLGNTEAFF; cdr3_nt: TGTGCCAGCTCACCACCGACAGGCCTAGGGAACACTGAAGCTTTCTTT
d_call: TRBD2; clone_size: .; j_call: TRBJ2-1; v_call: TRBV4-3; cdr3_aa: CASSHPSGRVSYNEQFF; cdr3_nt: TGCGCCAGCAGCCACCCTAGCGGGAGGGTCTCCTACAATGAGCAGTTCTTC
d_call: TRBD1; clone_size: .; j_call: TRBJ1-2; v_call: TRBV6-1; cdr3_aa: CASGDRPYGYTF; cdr3_nt: TGTGCCAGCGGGGACAGGCCTTATGGCTACACCTTC
d_call: TRBD2; clone_size: .; j_call: TRBJ2-3; v_call: TRBV5-1; cdr3_aa: CASSLAAGSTDTQYF; cdr3_nt: TGCGCCAGCAGCTTGGCAGCGGGATCCACAGATACGCAGTATTTT
d_call: TRBD2; clone_size: .; j_call: TRBJ2-3; v_call: TRBV7-3; cdr3_aa: CASSLRLAGVGDTQYF; cdr3_nt: TGTGCCAGCAGCTTACGACTAGCGGGGGTCGGAGATACGCAGTATTTT
d_call: TRBD1; clone_size: .; j_call: TRBJ2-7; v_call: TRBV4-2; cdr3_aa: CASSLKDRDTYEQYF; cdr3_nt: TGTGCCAGCAGCCTGAAGGACAGGGACACCTACGAGCAGTACTTC
d_call: .; clone_size: .; j_call: TRBJ1-6; v_call: TRBV2; cdr3_aa: CASRELDSSYNSPLHF; cdr3_nt: TGTGCCAGCAGGGAACTTGACAGCTCCTATAATTCACCCCTCCACTTT
d_call: .; clone_size: .; j_call: TRBJ1-1; v_call: TRBV27; cdr3_aa: CASSHVRGVAGNTEAFF; cdr3_nt: TGTGCCAGCAGTCATGTTCGGGGAGTGGCAGGGAACACTGAAGCTTTCTTT
d_call: TRBD2; clone_size: .; j_call: TRBJ2-7; v_call: TRBV5-4; cdr3_aa: CASSLALGRAIEQYF; cdr3_nt: TGTGCCAGCAGCTTGGCCCTTGGGAGGGCCATCGAGCAGTACTTC
d_call: TRBD2; clone_size: .; j_call: TRBJ2-1; v_call: TRBV5-6; cdr3_aa: CASSLFDSGDYNEQFF; cdr3_nt: TGTGCCAGCAGCTTGTTTGATAGCGGGGATTACAATGAGCAGTTCTTC
d_call: TRBD1; clone_size: .; j_call: TRBJ2-1; v_call: TRBV6-6; cdr3_aa: CASSPDRGGNEQFF; cdr3_nt: TGTGCCAGCAGTCCGGACAGGGGCGGGAATGAGCAGTTCTTC
d_call: TRBD1; clone_size: .; j_call: TRBJ2-7; v_call: TRBV10-3; cdr3_aa: CAISERDRSLSEQYF; cdr3_nt: TGTGCCATCAGTGAGAGGGACAGGTCTCTTTCGGAGCAGTACTTC
d_call: TRBD1; clone_size: once; j_call: TRBJ1-2; v_call: TRBV28; cdr3_aa: CASSPTDRGETRKGGYTF; cdr3_nt: TGTGCCAGCAGCCCTACAGACAGGGGCGAAACCCGGAAGGGTGGCTACACCTTC
d_call: .; clone_size: once; j_call: TRBJ2-7; v_call: TRBV12-5; cdr3_aa: CASGLVITGLADEQYF; cdr3_nt: TGTGCTAGTGGTTTGGTAATTACAGGGCTGGCCGACGAGCAGTACTTC
d_call: TRBD2; clone_size: .; j_call: TRBJ2-7; v_call: TRBV6-5; cdr3_aa: CASSYSSREGGYEQYF; cdr3_nt: TGTGCCAGCAGTTACTCTTCGCGGGAGGGGGGGTACGAGCAGTACTTC
d_call: .; clone_size: once; j_call: TRBJ1-1; v_call: TRBV2; cdr3_aa: CASRFYREGNTEAFF; cdr3_nt: TGTGCCAGCAGGTTTTACAGGGAGGGGAACACTGAAGCTTTCTTT
d_call: .; clone_size: .; j_call: TRBJ1-1; v_call: TRBV7-9; cdr3_aa: CASSPRGGTMNTEAFF; cdr3_nt: TGTGCCAGCAGCCCCCGCGGAGGGACCATGAACACTGAAGCTTTCTTT
d_call: .; clone_size: .; j_call: TRBJ1-6; v_call: TRBV7-8; cdr3_aa: CASSPGGVARNSPLHF; cdr3_nt: TGTGCCAGCAGCCCCGGAGGGGTAGCAAGAAATTCACCCCTCCACTTT
d_call: .; clone_size: .; j_call: TRBJ1-4; v_call: TRBV14; cdr3_aa: CASSQVRGKNEKLFF; cdr3_nt: TGTGCCAGCAGCCAAGTGAGGGGGAAGAATGAAAAACTGTTTTTT
d_call: TRBD2; clone_size: .; j_call: TRBJ2-7; v_call: TRBV28; cdr3_aa: CASSFASGVYEQYF; cdr3_nt: TGTGCCAGCAGTTTTGCTAGCGGGGTCTACGAGCAGTACTTC
d_call: .; clone_size: .; j_call: TRBJ2-5; v_call: TRBV18; cdr3_aa: CASSPVASPGGTQYF; cdr3_nt: TGTGCCAGCTCACCTGTCGCTAGCCCTGGCGGGACCCAGTACTTC
d_call: TRBD2; clone_size: .; j_call: TRBJ2-3; v_call: TRBV10-2; cdr3_aa: CASRRGNTDTQYF; cdr3_nt: TGCGCCAGCAGGCGGGGGAACACAGATACGCAGTATTTT
d_call: .; clone_size: .; j_call: TRBJ2-7; v_call: TRBV5-1; cdr3_aa: CASSFTVGGFEQYF; cdr3_nt: TGCGCCAGCAGCTTTACGGTTGGCGGGTTCGAGCAGTACTTC
d_call: .; clone_size: .; j_call: TRBJ1-4; v_call: TRBV5-1; cdr3_aa: CASSLAGANEKLFF; cdr3_nt: TGCGCCAGCAGCTTGGCAGGGGCTAATGAAAAACTGTTTTTT
d_call: .; clone_size: .; j_call: TRBJ1-5; v_call: TRBV7-9; cdr3_aa: CASSQLGGGNQPQHF; cdr3_nt: TGTGCCAGCAGCCAACTGGGGGGTGGGAATCAGCCCCAGCATTTT
d_call: .; clone_size: .; j_call: TRBJ2-3; v_call: TRBV27; cdr3_aa: CASSFAAGDTQYF; cdr3_nt: TGTGCCAGCAGTTTCGCCGCGGGTGATACGCAGTATTTT
d_call: TRBD2; clone_size: .; j_call: TRBJ2-2; v_call: TRBV7-9; cdr3_aa: CASSAGLAVRAELFF; cdr3_nt: TGTGCCAGCAGCGCGGGACTAGCGGTCCGGGCGGAGCTGTTTTTT
d_call: TRBD2; clone_size: .; j_call: TRBJ2-1; v_call: TRBV7-6; cdr3_aa: CASSPGRTTGGEQFF; cdr3_nt: TGTGCCAGCAGCCCCGGGAGGACTACGGGAGGAGAGCAGTTCTTC
d_call: .; clone_size: .; j_call: TRBJ1-2; v_call: TRBV5-1; cdr3_aa: CASSLGTWESGYTF; cdr3_nt: TGCGCCAGCAGCTTGGGCACCTGGGAGAGTGGCTACACCTTC
d_call: .; clone_size: .; j_call: TRBJ1-2; v_call: TRBV6-6; cdr3_aa: CASSYLTPRDGYTF; cdr3_nt: TGTGCCAGCAGTTACCTTACCCCCAGGGATGGCTACACCTTC
d_call: .; clone_size: .; j_call: TRBJ1-2; v_call: TRBV7-9; cdr3_aa: CASSPDRNYGYTF; cdr3_nt: TGTGCCAGCAGCCCGGACAGAAACTATGGCTACACCTTC
d_call: .; clone_size: .; j_call: TRBJ2-2; v_call: TRBV7-8; cdr3_aa: CASSPDTGELFF; cdr3_nt: TGTGCCAGCAGCCCAGACACCGGGGAGCTGTTTTTT
d_call: TRBD2; clone_size: .; j_call: TRBJ2-3; v_call: TRBV9; cdr3_aa: CASSVSGGSSTDTQYF; cdr3_nt: TGTGCCAGCAGCGTAAGCGGGGGGTCTAGCACAGATACGCAGTATTTT
d_call: .; clone_size: .; j_call: TRBJ1-4; v_call: TRBV11-2; cdr3_aa: CASSLEWPPLRREKLFF; cdr3_nt: TGTGCCAGCAGCTTAGAGTGGCCCCCCCTCAGGCGAGAAAAACTGTTTTTT